The rows below give T cell receptor beta chains drawn from one sample of a study of T cells in Graves' hyperthyroidism and ophthalmopathy. TCRdb passed the multiplex PCR reads through MiXCR, listing each CDR3 protein once. Of hundreds of thousands of distinct CDR3 sequences in the sample, approximately 14% were seen once. Sequencing was done on a sample of blood. These receptors originate from a woman aged 45-65 years with Graves' ophthalmopathy. Both conserved end residues are part of each CDR3. Each record gives: J gene, D gene, CDR3 length, clone size, V gene, CDR3 protein, CDR3 DNA. The D gene is left open where the match is weak. Expanded clones are given a class, and other clones once, few, many or no size at all.

TRBJ2-7,TRBD2,17,few,TRBV7-6,CASSLVGAGREESEQYF,TGTGCCAGCAGCTTAGTTGGGGCAGGGAGGGAAGAAAGCGAGCAGTACTTC
TRBJ1-1,.,14,many,TRBV7-3,CASSLTGGDTEAFF,TGTGCCAGCAGCTTAACTGGGGGGGACACTGAAGCTTTCTTT
TRBJ2-1,TRBD1,16,many,TRBV18,CASSPGTGNYYNEQFF,TGTGCCAGCTCACCGGGGACAGGGAATTATTACAATGAGCAGTTCTTC
TRBJ2-7,.,14,many,TRBV7-8,CANSLGGTPYEQYF,TGTGCCAACAGCTTAGGAGGGACCCCCTACGAGCAGTACTTC
TRBJ1-1,.,13,many,TRBV29-1,CSVEGTVSTEAFF,TGCAGCGTTGAAGGGACGGTGAGCACTGAAGCTTTCTTT
TRBJ2-7,TRBD1,15,few,TRBV19,CASSMEDRAGYEQYF,TGTGCCAGTAGTATGGAAGACAGGGCTGGCTACGAGCAGTACTTC
TRBJ2-5,TRBD2,16,.,TRBV20-1,CSARAAQGLAREAQYF,TGCAGTGCTAGGGCCGCTCAAGGACTAGCCAGGGAGGCCCAGTACTTC
TRBJ2-1,.,15,many,TRBV7-3,CASSQTGLTWDEQFF,TGTGCCAGCAGCCAAACCGGACTCACCTGGGATGAGCAGTTCTTC
TRBJ2-1,.,9,.,TRBV29-1,CSTGYEQFF,TGCAGCACTGGGTATGAGCAGTTCTTC
TRBJ1-4,.,18,.,TRBV4-1,CASSPLPGGSATNEKLFF,TGCGCCAGCAGCCCCCTCCCGGGGGGGAGTGCAACTAATGAAAAACTGTTTTTT
TRBJ2-1,.,14,.,TRBV20-1,CSARTLTVNNEQFF,TGCAGTGCTAGGACACTGACAGTCAACAATGAGCAGTTCTTC
TRBJ1-3,.,18,few,TRBV7-6,CASSLETGAKLSGNTIYF,TGTGCCAGCAGCTTAGAAACAGGCGCTAAACTCTCTGGAAACACCATATATTTT
TRBJ1-1,TRBD1,16,many,TRBV6-5,CASRYRTGGGNTEAFF,TGTGCCAGCAGGTATCGGACAGGAGGTGGGAACACTGAAGCTTTCTTT
TRBJ1-1,.,17,many,TRBV15,CATSRDLTGDRNTEAFF,TGTGCCACCAGCAGAGACCTAACCGGTGATAGGAACACTGAAGCTTTCTTT
TRBJ2-5,TRBD2,16,.,TRBV6-2/TRBV6-3,CAGSYSRLAGVETQYF,TGTGCCGGCAGTTACTCGAGACTAGCGGGAGTTGAGACCCAGTACTTC
TRBJ1-1,.,13,.,TRBV9,CASSVEGRTEAFF,TGTGCCAGCAGCGTTGAGGGTCGAACTGAAGCTTTCTTT
TRBJ2-1,.,14,many,TRBV15,CATSRDWGEGEQFF,TGTGCCACCAGCAGAGACTGGGGCGAGGGCGAGCAGTTCTTC
TRBJ1-1,.,15,few,TRBV6-1,CASSEVERLNTEAFF,TGTGCCAGCAGTGAAGTTGAACGGTTGAACACTGAAGCTTTCTTT
TRBJ1-1,TRBD1,13,once,TRBV14,CASGQDRNTEAFF,TGTGCCAGCGGCCAGGACAGGAATACTGAAGCTTTCTTT
TRBJ2-5,.,14,few,TRBV4-1,CASSQDGGRETQYF,TGCGCCAGCAGCCAAGATGGGGGGCGAGAGACCCAGTACTTC
TRBJ1-2,TRBD1,13,many,TRBV29-1,CSVEDTGVWGYTF,TGCAGCGTTGAAGATACAGGGGTCTGGGGCTACACCTTC
TRBJ2-5,TRBD2,16,.,TRBV10-3,CAIRARGLAGGETQYF,TGTGCCATCAGAGCCCGGGGACTAGCGGGAGGAGAGACCCAGTACTTC
TRBJ2-1,TRBD2,18,many,TRBV7-2,CASSLVPGLAGSSDEQFF,TGTGCCAGCAGCTTAGTCCCGGGACTAGCGGGATCCTCCGATGAGCAGTTCTTC
TRBJ1-1,.,12,many,TRBV29-1,CSVVQGNTEAFF,TGCAGCGTTGTACAGGGGAACACTGAAGCTTTCTTT
TRBJ2-7,.,14,.,TRBV15,CATSRGLLGYEQYF,TGTGCCACCAGCAGAGGGCTTCTGGGCTACGAGCAGTACTTC
TRBJ1-5,.,18,many,TRBV20-1,CSARDITGKGYSNQPQHF,TGCAGTGCTAGAGATATAACAGGGAAGGGATATAGCAATCAGCCCCAGCATTTT
TRBJ2-5,TRBD2,15,many,TRBV11-2,CASSLAGGGQETQYF,TGTGCCAGCAGCTTAGCGGGAGGGGGGCAAGAGACCCAGTACTTC
TRBJ1-5,.,14,.,TRBV9,CASSVGGSGQPQHF,TGTGCCAGCAGCGTAGGGGGCTCCGGTCAGCCCCAGCATTTT
TRBJ2-2,TRBD2,16,few,TRBV9,CASSVSTSGSGGELFF,TGTGCCAGCAGCGTATCAACTAGCGGGAGTGGCGGGGAGCTGTTTTTT
TRBJ1-2,TRBD1,13,many,TRBV18,CASSPRDRDGYTF,TGTGCCAGCTCACCGCGGGACAGGGATGGCTACACCTTC
TRBJ2-3,TRBD2,14,many,TRBV27,CASRTSGIADTQYF,TGTGCCAGTCGGACTAGCGGGATTGCAGATACGCAGTATTTT
TRBJ2-1,TRBD2,16,many,TRBV7-6,CASTPIAGTTYNEQFF,TGTGCCAGCACCCCAATAGCGGGGACTACCTACAATGAGCAGTTCTTC
TRBJ1-1,.,13,many,TRBV29-1,CSVELGASTEAFF,TGCAGCGTTGAGTTGGGGGCAAGCACTGAAGCTTTCTTT
TRBJ1-3,.,16,.,TRBV30,CAWSPPPGGGRDTIYF,TGTGCCTGGAGCCCCCCCCCGGGCGGGGGAAGGGACACCATATATTTT
TRBJ2-7,TRBD1,16,few,TRBV19,CASNGGRGTVSYEQYF,TGTGCCAGTAATGGGGGAAGGGGGACAGTCTCCTACGAGCAGTACTTC
TRBJ1-5,.,15,many,TRBV7-8,CASSSRKITDQPQHF,TGTGCCAGCAGCTCCCGAAAAATCACCGATCAGCCCCAGCATTTT
TRBJ2-3,.,15,.,TRBV28,CASSSATQSTDTQYF,TGTGCCAGCAGTTCAGCCACCCAAAGCACAGATACGCAGTATTTT
TRBJ1-4,.,13,many,TRBV7-2,CASSSEHGGTLFF,TGTGCCAGCAGCTCAGAACACGGGGGCACACTGTTTTTT
TRBJ1-6,.,14,.,TRBV13,CASSFRRNNSPLHF,TGTGCCAGCAGCTTCAGGCGCAATAATTCACCCCTCCACTTT
TRBJ2-5,.,15,.,TRBV4-2,CASSQDLLALETQYF,TGTGCCAGCAGCCAAGATCTGCTAGCCTTGGAGACCCAGTACTTC
TRBJ2-6,.,16,few,TRBV4-3,CASSQERDSGANVLTF,TGCGCCAGCAGCCAAGAAAGAGACTCTGGGGCCAACGTCCTGACTTTC
TRBJ2-3,.,15,many,TRBV15,CATSSSDSFKDTQYF,TGTGCCACCAGCAGTAGCGATAGTTTTAAAGATACGCAGTATTTT
TRBJ1-2,.,13,.,TRBV28,CASSLLSRDGYTF,TGTGCCAGCAGTTTATTATCCAGGGATGGCTACACCTTC
TRBJ1-2,.,13,many,TRBV2,CASSPGNNYGYTF,TGTGCCAGCAGTCCCGGGAACAACTATGGCTACACCTTC
TRBJ2-1,TRBD2,13,many,TRBV20-1,CSASGLVGGEQFF,TGCAGTGCATCGGGACTAGTGGGGGGTGAGCAGTTCTTC
TRBJ1-2,.,14,.,TRBV20-1,CSAARASANYGYTF,TGCAGTGCCGCCCGGGCCTCGGCTAACTATGGCTACACCTTC
TRBJ2-7,.,24,few,TRBV13,CASTQFGIGAGETGREPNSYEQYF,TGTGCCAGCACCCAATTTGGAATTGGGGCAGGGGAGACCGGAAGGGAACCCAACTCCTACGAGCAGTACTTC
TRBJ2-3,.,15,many,TRBV28,CASRFPGDFTDTQYF,TGTGCCAGCAGGTTTCCGGGAGATTTCACAGATACGCAGTATTTT
TRBJ2-3,.,13,many,TRBV12-3/TRBV12-4,CASSLTRVDTQYF,TGTGCCAGCAGTTTAACCAGGGTAGATACGCAGTATTTT
TRBJ2-3,.,18,.,TRBV12-5,CASGLVHVGGIGTDTQYF,TGTGCTAGTGGTTTGGTACACGTTGGTGGGATCGGAACAGATACGCAGTATTTT
TRBJ1-2,.,14,.,TRBV5-6,CASSLGPGSNGYTF,TGTGCCAGCAGCTTGGGTCCGGGGTCGAATGGCTACACCTTC
TRBJ2-3,TRBD2,19,many,TRBV28,CASSFVLAGGPPSTDTQYF,TGTGCCAGCAGTTTTGTCCTAGCGGGAGGCCCACCCAGCACAGATACGCAGTATTTT
TRBJ1-3,.,14,many,TRBV18,CASSPPGARNTIYF,TGTGCCAGCTCACCTCCGGGGGCTAGAAACACCATATATTTT